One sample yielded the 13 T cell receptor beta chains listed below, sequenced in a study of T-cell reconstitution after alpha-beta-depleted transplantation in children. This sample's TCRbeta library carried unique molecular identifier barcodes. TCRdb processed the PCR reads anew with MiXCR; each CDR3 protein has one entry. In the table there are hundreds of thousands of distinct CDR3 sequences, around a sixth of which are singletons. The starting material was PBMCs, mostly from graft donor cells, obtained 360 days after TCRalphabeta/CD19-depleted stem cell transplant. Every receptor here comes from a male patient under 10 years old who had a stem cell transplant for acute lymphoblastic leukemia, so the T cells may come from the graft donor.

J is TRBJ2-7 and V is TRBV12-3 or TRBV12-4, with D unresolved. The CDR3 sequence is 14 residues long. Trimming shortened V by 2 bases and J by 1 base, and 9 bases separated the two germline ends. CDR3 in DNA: TGTGCCAGCAGTTTAATGGGGATTTCCTACGAGCAGTACTTC. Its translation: CASSLMGISYEQYF.

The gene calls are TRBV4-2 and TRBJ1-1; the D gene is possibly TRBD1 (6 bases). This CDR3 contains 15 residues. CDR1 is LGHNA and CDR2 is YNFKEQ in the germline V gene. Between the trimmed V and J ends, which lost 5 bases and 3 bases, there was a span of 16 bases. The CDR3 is CASSSRASGDTEAFF. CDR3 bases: TGTGCCAGCAGCTCAAGGGCCTCAGGGGACACTGAAGCTTTCTTT.

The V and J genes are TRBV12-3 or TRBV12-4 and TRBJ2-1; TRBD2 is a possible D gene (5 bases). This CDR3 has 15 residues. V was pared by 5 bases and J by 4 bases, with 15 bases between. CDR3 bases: TGTGCCAGCAGTCTTAGGACTCCCCGGTACAATGAGCAGTTCTTC. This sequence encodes CASSLRTPRYNEQFF.

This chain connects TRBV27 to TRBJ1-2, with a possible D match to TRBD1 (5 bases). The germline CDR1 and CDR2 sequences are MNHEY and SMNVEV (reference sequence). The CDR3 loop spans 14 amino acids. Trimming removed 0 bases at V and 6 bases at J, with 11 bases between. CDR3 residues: CASSLSGTGDGYTF. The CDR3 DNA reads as TGTGCCAGCAGTTTATCGGGGACGGGGGATGGCTACACCTTC.

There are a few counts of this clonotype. This chain's CDR3 is CASSLAESGGFFTDTQYF. As DNA, the CDR3 is TGTGCCAGCAGCTTAGCCGAAAGCGGGGGGTTCTTCACAGATACGCAGTATTTT. This chain joins TRBV7-8 and TRBJ2-3; 9 positions match TRBD2. V dropped 0 bases and J dropped 2; count of bases not matched to a gene: 9. This CDR3 comprises 18 residues. CDR1 and CDR2 from the germline V gene are SGHVS and FQNEAQ.

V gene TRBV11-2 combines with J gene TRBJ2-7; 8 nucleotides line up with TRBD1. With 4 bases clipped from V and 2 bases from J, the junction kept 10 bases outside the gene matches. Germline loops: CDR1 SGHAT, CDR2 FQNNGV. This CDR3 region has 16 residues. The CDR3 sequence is CASSSLKGDRTYEQYF. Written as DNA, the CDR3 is TGTGCCAGCAGCTCACTCAAGGGGGACAGGACCTACGAGCAGTACTTC.

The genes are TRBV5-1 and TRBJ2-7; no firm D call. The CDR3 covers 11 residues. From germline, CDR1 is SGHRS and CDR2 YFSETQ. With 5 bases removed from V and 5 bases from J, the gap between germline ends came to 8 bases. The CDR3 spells CASRGSHEQYF. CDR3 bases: TGCGCCAGCAGAGGGTCCCACGAGCAGTACTTC. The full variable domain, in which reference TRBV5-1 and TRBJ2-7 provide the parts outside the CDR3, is KAGVTQTPRYLIKTRGQQVTLSCSPISGHRSVSWYQQTPGQGLQFLFEYFSETQRNKGNFPGRFSGRQFSNSRSEMNVSTLELGDSALYLCASRGSHEQYFGPGTRLTVT.

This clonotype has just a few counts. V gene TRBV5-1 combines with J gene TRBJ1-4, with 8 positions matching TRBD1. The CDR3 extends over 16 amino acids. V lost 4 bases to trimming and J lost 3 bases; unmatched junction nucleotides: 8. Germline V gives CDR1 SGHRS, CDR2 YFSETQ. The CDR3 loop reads CASSPGQGASNEKLFF. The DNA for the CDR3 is TGCGCCAGCAGCCCTGGACAGGGTGCATCTAATGAAAAACTGTTTTTT.

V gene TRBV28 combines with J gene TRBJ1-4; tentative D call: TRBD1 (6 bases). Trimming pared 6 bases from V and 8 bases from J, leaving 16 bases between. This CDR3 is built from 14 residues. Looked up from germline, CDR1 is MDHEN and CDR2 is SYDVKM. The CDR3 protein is CASSNRVGDEKLFF. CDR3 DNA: TGTGCCAGCAGCAACAGGGTAGGGGACGAAAAACTGTTTTTT.

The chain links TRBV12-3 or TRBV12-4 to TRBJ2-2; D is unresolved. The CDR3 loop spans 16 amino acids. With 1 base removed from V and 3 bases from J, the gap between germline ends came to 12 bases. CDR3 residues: CASSLGATPDTGELFF. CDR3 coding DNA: TGTGCCAGCAGTTTAGGGGCGACACCTGACACCGGGGAGCTGTTTTTT.

The CDR3 DNA reads TGCGCCAGCAGCTGCGAGCGGGTACCCCAAGAGACCCAGTACTTC. Its translation: CASSCERVPQETQYF. The chain joins TRBV5-1 to TRBJ2-5, with D maybe TRBD2 (6 bases). Trimming removed 3 bases from V and 1 base from J, with 13 bases in between. The CDR3 is made up of 15 amino acids. Germline CDR1 and CDR2: SGHRS and YFSETQ.

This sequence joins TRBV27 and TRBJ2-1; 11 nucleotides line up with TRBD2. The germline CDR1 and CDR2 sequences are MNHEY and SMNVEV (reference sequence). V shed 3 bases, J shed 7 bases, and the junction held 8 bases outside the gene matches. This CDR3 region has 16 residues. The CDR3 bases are TGTGCCAGCAGTTTTTCTAGCGGGGGGCCTAGGAATGAGCAGTTCTTC. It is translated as CASSFSSGGPRNEQFF.

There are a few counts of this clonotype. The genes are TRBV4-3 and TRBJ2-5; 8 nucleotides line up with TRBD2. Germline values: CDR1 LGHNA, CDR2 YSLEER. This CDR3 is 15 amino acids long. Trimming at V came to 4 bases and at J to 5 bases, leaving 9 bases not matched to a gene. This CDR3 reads CASSRTSGLSETQYF. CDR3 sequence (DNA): TGCGCCAGCAGCCGCACTAGCGGTCTTTCGGAGACCCAGTACTTC.